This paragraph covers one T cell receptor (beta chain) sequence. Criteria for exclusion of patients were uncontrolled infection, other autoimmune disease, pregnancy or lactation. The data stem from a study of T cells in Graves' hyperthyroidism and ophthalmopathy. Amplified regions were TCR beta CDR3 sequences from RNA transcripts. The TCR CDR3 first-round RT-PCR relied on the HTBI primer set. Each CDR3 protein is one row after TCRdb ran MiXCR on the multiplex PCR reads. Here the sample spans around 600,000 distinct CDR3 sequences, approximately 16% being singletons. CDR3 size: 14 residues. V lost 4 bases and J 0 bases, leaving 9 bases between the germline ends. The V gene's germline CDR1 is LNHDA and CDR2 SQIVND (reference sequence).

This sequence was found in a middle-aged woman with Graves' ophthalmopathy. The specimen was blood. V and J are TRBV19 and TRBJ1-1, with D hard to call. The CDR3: CASSTEELNTEAFF. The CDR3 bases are TGTGCCAGTAGTACCGAGGAGTTGAACACTGAAGCTTTCTTT.